The source of this TCR beta chain is a study of metastatic and nonmetastatic thyroid tumors. Study at large: From malignant and benign thyroid patients, repertoires in blood and in tumor or nodule tissue were compared.

Germline loops: CDR1 MNHNY, CDR2 SVGAGI (reference sequence). The CDR3 runs 16 residues. J was trimmed by 7 bases and V by 2 bases; bases with no gene match: 7. As originally analysed: CDR3 differences across clinicopathological groups were used to build a distant-metastasis classifier for papillary thyroid cancer. TCRdb called clones again from the PCR reads with MiXCR. The V and J calls and clone size come from TCRdb's table, not from the authors' own analysis. The sample contains more than 20,000 clones, about 30% of which appear only once. Patients were all untreated before their thyroid surgery. The clonotype was recovered from a female donor with papillary thyroid cancer or a benign thyroid nodule (not recorded which). Some clones in this sample may be carry-over from other donors' samples. The sample comprised tumor tissue. The gene calls are TRBV6-6 and TRBJ1-5; 11 positions agree with TRBD1. The chain's CDR3 is CASSYEAGTGGQPQHF. CDR3 nucleotide sequence: TGTGCCAGCAGTTACGAAGCCGGGACAGGGGGACAGCCCCAGCATTTT.